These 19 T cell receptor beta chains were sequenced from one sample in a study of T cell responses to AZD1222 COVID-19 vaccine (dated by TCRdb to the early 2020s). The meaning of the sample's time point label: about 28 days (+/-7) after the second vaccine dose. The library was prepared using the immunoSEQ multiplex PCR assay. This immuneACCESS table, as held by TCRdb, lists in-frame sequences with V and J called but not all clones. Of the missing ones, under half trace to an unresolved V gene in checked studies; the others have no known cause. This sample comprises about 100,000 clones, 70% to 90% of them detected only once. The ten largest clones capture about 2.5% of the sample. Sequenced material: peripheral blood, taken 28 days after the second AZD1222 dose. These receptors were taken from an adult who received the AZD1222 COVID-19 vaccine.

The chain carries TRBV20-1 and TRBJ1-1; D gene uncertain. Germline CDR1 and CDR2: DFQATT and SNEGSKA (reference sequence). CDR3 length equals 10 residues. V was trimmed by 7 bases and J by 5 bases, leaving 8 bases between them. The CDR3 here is CSVYITEAFF. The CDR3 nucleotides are TGCAGTGTCTACATTACTGAAGCTTTCTTT.

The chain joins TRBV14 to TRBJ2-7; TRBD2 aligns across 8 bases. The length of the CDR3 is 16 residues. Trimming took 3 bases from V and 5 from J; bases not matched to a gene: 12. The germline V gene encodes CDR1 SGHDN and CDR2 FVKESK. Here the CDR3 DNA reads TGTGCCAGCAGCCAGATCCTTAGCGGGACCTCTCACGAGCAGTACTTC. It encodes CASSQILSGTSHEQYF.

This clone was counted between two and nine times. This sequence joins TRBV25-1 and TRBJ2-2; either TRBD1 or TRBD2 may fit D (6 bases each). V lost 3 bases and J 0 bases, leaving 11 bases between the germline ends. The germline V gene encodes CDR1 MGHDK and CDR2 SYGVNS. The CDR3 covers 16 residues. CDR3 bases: TGTGCCAGCAGTGAGATCGGGGGCGCGAACACCGGGGAGCTGTTTTTT. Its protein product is CASSEIGGANTGELFF.

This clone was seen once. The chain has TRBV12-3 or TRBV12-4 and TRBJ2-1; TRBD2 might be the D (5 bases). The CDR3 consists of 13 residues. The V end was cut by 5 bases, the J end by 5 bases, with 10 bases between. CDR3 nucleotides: TGTGCCAGCAGTCTGGGAGCAAACAATGAGCAGTTCTTC. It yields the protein CASSLGANNEQFF.

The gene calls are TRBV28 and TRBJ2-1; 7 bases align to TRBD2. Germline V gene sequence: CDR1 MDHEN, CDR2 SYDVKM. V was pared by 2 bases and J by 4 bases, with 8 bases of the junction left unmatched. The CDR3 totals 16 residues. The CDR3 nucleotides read TGTGCCAGCAGTTTAGACGGGGCTAGCGGTTACAATGAGCAGTTCTTC. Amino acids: CASSLDGASGYNEQFF.

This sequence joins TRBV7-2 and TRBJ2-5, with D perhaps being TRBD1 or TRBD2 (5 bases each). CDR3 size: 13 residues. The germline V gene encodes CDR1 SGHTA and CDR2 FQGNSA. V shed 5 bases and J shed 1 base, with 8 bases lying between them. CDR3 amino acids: CASSRDRQETQYF. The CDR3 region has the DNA TGTGCCAGCAGCCGGGACCGCCAAGAGACCCAGTACTTC.

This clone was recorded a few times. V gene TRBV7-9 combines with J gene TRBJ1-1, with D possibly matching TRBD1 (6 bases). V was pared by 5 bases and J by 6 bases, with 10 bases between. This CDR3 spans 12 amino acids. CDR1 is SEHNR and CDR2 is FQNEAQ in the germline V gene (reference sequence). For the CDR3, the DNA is TGTGCCAGCAGCGCCGGACAGCCTGAAGCTTTCTTT. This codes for CASSAGQPEAFF.

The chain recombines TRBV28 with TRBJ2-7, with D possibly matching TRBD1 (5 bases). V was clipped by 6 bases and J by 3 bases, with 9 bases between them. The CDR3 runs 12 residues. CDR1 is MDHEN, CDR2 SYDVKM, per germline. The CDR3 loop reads CASRNTGYEQYF. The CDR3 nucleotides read TGTGCCAGCAGAAACACAGGCTACGAGCAGTACTTC.

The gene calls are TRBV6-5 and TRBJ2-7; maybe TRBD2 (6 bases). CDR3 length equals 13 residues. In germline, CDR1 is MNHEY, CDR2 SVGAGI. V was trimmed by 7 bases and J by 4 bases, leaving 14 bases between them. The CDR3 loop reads CASNDPGGYEQYF. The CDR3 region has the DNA TGTGCCAGCAACGACCCCGGAGGGTACGAGCAGTACTTC.

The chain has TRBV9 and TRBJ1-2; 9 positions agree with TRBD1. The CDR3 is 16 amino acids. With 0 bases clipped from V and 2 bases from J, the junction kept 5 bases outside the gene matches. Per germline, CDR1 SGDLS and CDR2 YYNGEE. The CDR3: CASSVATGGLNYGYTF. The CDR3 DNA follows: TGTGCCAGCAGCGTAGCAACAGGGGGCTTAAACTATGGCTACACCTTC.

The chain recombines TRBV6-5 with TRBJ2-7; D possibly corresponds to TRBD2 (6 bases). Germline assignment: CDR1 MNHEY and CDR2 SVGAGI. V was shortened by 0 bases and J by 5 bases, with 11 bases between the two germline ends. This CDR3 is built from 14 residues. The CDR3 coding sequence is TGTGCCAGCAGTTACTCAGTGGCGGGGAACGAGCAGTACTTC. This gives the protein CASSYSVAGNEQYF.

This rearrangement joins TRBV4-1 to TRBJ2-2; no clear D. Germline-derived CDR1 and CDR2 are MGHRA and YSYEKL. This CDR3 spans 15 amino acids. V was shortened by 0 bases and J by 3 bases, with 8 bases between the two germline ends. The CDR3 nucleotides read TGCGCCAGCAGCCAAGAAGGCAGACACACCGGGGAGCTGTTTTTT. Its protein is CASSQEGRHTGELFF.

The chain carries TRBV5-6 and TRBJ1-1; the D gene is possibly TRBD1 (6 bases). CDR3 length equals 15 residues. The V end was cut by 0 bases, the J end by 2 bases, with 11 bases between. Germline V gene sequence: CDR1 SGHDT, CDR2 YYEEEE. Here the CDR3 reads CASSLEDRPNTEAFF. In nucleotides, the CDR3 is TGTGCCAGCAGCTTGGAGGACAGACCCAACACTGAAGCTTTCTTT.

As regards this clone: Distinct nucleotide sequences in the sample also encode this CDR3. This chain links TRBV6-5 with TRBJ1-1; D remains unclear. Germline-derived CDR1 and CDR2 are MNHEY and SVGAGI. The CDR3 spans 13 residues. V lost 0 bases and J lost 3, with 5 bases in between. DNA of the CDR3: TGTGCCAGCAGTTACTCCCTAGACACTGAAGCTTTCTTT. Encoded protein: CASSYSLDTEAFF.

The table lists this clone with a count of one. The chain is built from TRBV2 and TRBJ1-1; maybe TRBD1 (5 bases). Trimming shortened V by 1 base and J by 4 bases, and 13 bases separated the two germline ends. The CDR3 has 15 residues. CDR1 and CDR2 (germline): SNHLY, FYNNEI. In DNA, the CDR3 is TGTGCCAGCAGTGAAGAGAGGGGACTTGGCACTGAAGCTTTCTTT. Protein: CASSEERGLGTEAFF.

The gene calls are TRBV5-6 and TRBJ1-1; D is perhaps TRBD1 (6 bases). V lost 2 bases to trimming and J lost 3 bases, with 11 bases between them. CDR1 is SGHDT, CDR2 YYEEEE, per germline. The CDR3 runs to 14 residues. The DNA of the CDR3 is TGTGCCAGCAGCTTACGGGGGCGGGACACTGAAGCTTTCTTT. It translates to CASSLRGRDTEAFF.

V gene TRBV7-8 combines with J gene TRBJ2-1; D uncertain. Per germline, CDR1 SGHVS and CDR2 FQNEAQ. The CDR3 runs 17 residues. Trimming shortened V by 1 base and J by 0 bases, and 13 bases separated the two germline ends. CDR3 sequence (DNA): TGTGCCAGCAGCTTAGATAAGCGTCGGAGCTCCTACAATGAGCAGTTCTTC. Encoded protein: CASSLDKRRSSYNEQFF.

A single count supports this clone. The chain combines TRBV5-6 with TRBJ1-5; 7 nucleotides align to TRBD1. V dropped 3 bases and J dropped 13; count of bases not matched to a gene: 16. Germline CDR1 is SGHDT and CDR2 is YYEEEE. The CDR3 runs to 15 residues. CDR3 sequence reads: CASSWDSPPSPLQHF. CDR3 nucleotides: TGTGCCAGCAGCTGGGACAGCCCCCCGTCCCCTTTACAGCATTTT. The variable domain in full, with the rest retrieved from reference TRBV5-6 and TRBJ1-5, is DAGVTQSPTHLIKTRGQQVTLRCSPKSGHDTVSWYQQALGQGPQFIFQYYEEEERQRGNFPDRFSGHQFPNYSSELNVNALLLGDSALYLCASSWDSPPSPLQHFGDGTRLSIL.

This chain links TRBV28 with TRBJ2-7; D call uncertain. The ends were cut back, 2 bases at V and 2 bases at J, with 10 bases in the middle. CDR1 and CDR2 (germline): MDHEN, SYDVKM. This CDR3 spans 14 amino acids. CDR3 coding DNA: TGTGCCAGCAGTTTAGAAGCGATGACCTACGAGCAGTACTTC. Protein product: CASSLEAMTYEQYF.